The present T cell receptor beta chain was sequenced within a study of Ad26.COV2.S vaccination and SARS-CoV-2 variants. Study information: Ad26.COV2.S shots went into the muscle once or twice, 56 days apart.

Assay used: immunoSEQ multiplex PCR; TCRdb lists only in-frame clones, some missing. This table has about 480,000 clones, around 88% appearing once. There are 13 residues in the CDR3. V lost 4 bases and J 14 bases, leaving 18 bases between the germline ends. General study results and limits: Total responses of T cells may have been underestimated by the analyses of TCR breadth and depth.

As concerns this clone: Its antigen is not identified.

Indicated treatment: roughly 19 received Ad26.COV2.S at low or high dose, single or two shots; about 5 received placebo; per-sample allocation not given. After the first vaccine or placebo injection, samples were drawn on day 63. Aged 18-55 years, donor was enrolled in Boston in about 2020. This clonotype was sampled from a person between 18 and 60 years old who received the Ad26.COV2.S COVID-19 vaccine or a placebo. The rearrangement uses TRBV12-3 or TRBV12-4 and TRBJ2-1; D is uncertain. Sequences were derived from peripheral blood, sampled in a trial of Ad26.COV2.S vaccine versus placebo. DNA for the CDR3: TGTGCCAGCAGTTCCCCACCACGGATGAGTGAGTTCTTC. Translated, it gives CASSSPPRMSEFF.